A selection of T cell receptor beta chains follows, all from one sample in a study of Ad26.COV2.S vaccination and SARS-CoV-2 variants. The assay was immunoSEQ multiplex PCR, and TCRdb's table has in-frame clones only and misses some. The sample includes approximately 340,000 clones, 80% to 90% of them seen just once. Here the sequenced sample was peripheral blood, taken in a trial of Ad26.COV2.S vaccine versus placebo. The receptors come from a person between 18 and 65 years old who received the Ad26.COV2.S COVID-19 vaccine or a placebo. Both conserved end residues are part of each CDR3. Each record gives: J gene, clone size, D gene, V gene, CDR3 DNA, CDR3 protein. A D gene is named only where the DNA matches it firmly. Only some rows state a clone size, as once, few, many or a class for expanded clones.

j_gene: TRBJ1-1; abundance: -; d_gene: -; v_gene: TRBV9; CDR3nt: TGTGCCAGCAGCGTATCCATGAACACTGAAGCTTTCTTT; CDR3aa: CASSVSMNTEAFF
j_gene: TRBJ2-7; abundance: -; d_gene: TRBD2; v_gene: TRBV27; CDR3nt: TGTGCCAGCAGAGGAGGGACTAGCGGGAGATACGAGCAGTACTTC; CDR3aa: CASRGGTSGRYEQYF
j_gene: TRBJ1-6; abundance: -; d_gene: TRBD1; v_gene: TRBV10-2; CDR3nt: TGCGCCAGCAGTGCCGGACAGGACCTCTATAATTCACCCCTCCACTTT; CDR3aa: CASSAGQDLYNSPLHF
j_gene: TRBJ2-5; abundance: once; d_gene: -; v_gene: TRBV15; CDR3nt: TGTGCCACCAGCAGTATGTCCGGGGGCGGAGAGACCCAGTACTTC; CDR3aa: CATSSMSGGGETQYF
j_gene: TRBJ2-3; abundance: -; d_gene: TRBD2; v_gene: TRBV4-3; CDR3nt: TGCGCCAGCAGCCAAGAGGGCGGGAGGGCGTCCGATACGCAGTATTTT; CDR3aa: CASSQEGGRASDTQYF
j_gene: TRBJ1-2; abundance: few; d_gene: -; v_gene: TRBV10-3; CDR3nt: TGTGCCATCAGTGAGACCGGGCATGGCTACACCTTC; CDR3aa: CAISETGHGYTF
j_gene: TRBJ2-3; abundance: -; d_gene: -; v_gene: TRBV15; CDR3nt: TGTGCCACCAGCCCGCGGGGTACGGCTCGCTTTGATACGCAGTATTTT; CDR3aa: CATSPRGTARFDTQYF
j_gene: TRBJ1-2; abundance: -; d_gene: -; v_gene: TRBV7-2; CDR3nt: TGTGCCAGCAGCTTAGGATGGGACTCACTCCTCTATGGCTACACCTTC; CDR3aa: CASSLGWDSLLYGYTF
j_gene: TRBJ2-5; abundance: few; d_gene: TRBD1; v_gene: TRBV5-4; CDR3nt: TGTGCCAGCAGCTTGGGGGGACAGAAAGAGACCCAGTACTTC; CDR3aa: CASSLGGQKETQYF
j_gene: TRBJ1-1; abundance: -; d_gene: TRBD1; v_gene: TRBV27; CDR3nt: TGTGCCAGCAGTTTATCGACAGGGTACACTGAAGCTTTCTTT; CDR3aa: CASSLSTGYTEAFF
j_gene: TRBJ2-5; abundance: -; d_gene: TRBD2; v_gene: TRBV5-4; CDR3nt: TGTGCCAGCAGCTTGTTAGGACTAGCGGGGGGTGAGACCCAGTACTTC; CDR3aa: CASSLLGLAGGETQYF
j_gene: TRBJ1-1; abundance: -; d_gene: -; v_gene: TRBV5-5; CDR3nt: TGTGCCAGCAGCCTGGTCTGGTCTGAAGCTTTCTTT; CDR3aa: CASSLVWSEAFF
j_gene: TRBJ2-1; abundance: once; d_gene: TRBD2; v_gene: TRBV6-4; CDR3nt: TGTGCCAGCAGTGACCCTAGCGGGAGGTGGGATGAGCAGTTCTTC; CDR3aa: CASSDPSGRWDEQFF
j_gene: TRBJ1-5; abundance: -; d_gene: TRBD1; v_gene: TRBV27; CDR3nt: TGTGCCAGCAGTTTTAGACAGGGGAATCAGCCCCAGCATTTT; CDR3aa: CASSFRQGNQPQHF
j_gene: TRBJ1-2; abundance: few; d_gene: -; v_gene: TRBV25-1; CDR3nt: TGTGCCAGCAGTGAATCAGGGTCCGGGGGCGGGCGGCATGGCTACACCTTC; CDR3aa: CASSESGSGGGRHGYTF
j_gene: TRBJ2-5; abundance: -; d_gene: TRBD2; v_gene: TRBV5-1; CDR3nt: TGCGCCAGCAGGAGCCTAGCGGGAGGGGTGGAGACCCAGTACTTC; CDR3aa: CASRSLAGGVETQYF
j_gene: TRBJ2-7; abundance: -; d_gene: TRBD1; v_gene: TRBV15; CDR3nt: TGTGCCACCAGCAGCTACGGACAGGGGGCCTTTGAGCAGTACTTC; CDR3aa: CATSSYGQGAFEQYF
j_gene: TRBJ2-7; abundance: -; d_gene: TRBD1; v_gene: TRBV5-1; CDR3nt: TGCGCCAGCAGCTTGGTGGACAGGGGGTTCGAGCAGTACTTC; CDR3aa: CASSLVDRGFEQYF
j_gene: TRBJ2-1; abundance: -; d_gene: -; v_gene: TRBV7-2; CDR3nt: TGTGCCAGCAGCTTAGGAGGGCGCAGCGACAATGAGCAGTTCTTC; CDR3aa: CASSLGGRSDNEQFF
j_gene: TRBJ2-7; abundance: -; d_gene: -; v_gene: TRBV27; CDR3nt: TGTGCCAGCAGTCCTAGCTTTCCCCCAGACGAGCAGTACTTC; CDR3aa: CASSPSFPPDEQYF
j_gene: TRBJ2-7; abundance: -; d_gene: TRBD2; v_gene: TRBV28; CDR3nt: TGTGCCAGCAGGTCGGGAGGGGGCTACGAGCAGTACTTC; CDR3aa: CASRSGGGYEQYF
j_gene: TRBJ1-1; abundance: -; d_gene: -; v_gene: TRBV6-6; CDR3nt: TGTGCCAGCAGTGAGGTCAGTGGCACTGAAGCTTTCTTT; CDR3aa: CASSEVSGTEAFF
j_gene: TRBJ2-2; abundance: -; d_gene: -; v_gene: TRBV11-3; CDR3nt: TGTGCCAGCAGCTTAAAGGAGGGGCGCGGCGGGGAGCTGTTTTTT; CDR3aa: CASSLKEGRGGELFF
j_gene: TRBJ2-3; abundance: -; d_gene: -; v_gene: TRBV9; CDR3nt: TGTGCCAGCAGCGTAGGCGGGCGATCAGATACGCAGTATTTT; CDR3aa: CASSVGGRSDTQYF
j_gene: TRBJ2-6; abundance: -; d_gene: -; v_gene: TRBV15; CDR3nt: TGTGCCACCAGCGGGAGTAGCGGCTCTGGGGCCAACGTCCTGACTTTC; CDR3aa: CATSGSSGSGANVLTF
j_gene: TRBJ2-2; abundance: -; d_gene: TRBD2; v_gene: TRBV4-3; CDR3nt: TGCGCCAGCAGCCGAGGGGCTAGCGGGGGGCATAGCGGGGAGCTGTTTTTT; CDR3aa: CASSRGASGGHSGELFF
j_gene: TRBJ2-3; abundance: -; d_gene: -; v_gene: TRBV5-1; CDR3nt: TGCGCCAGCAGCTTGGAACGCCTCGGTTTGGACACAGATACGCAGTATTTT; CDR3aa: CASSLERLGLDTDTQYF
j_gene: TRBJ2-5; abundance: -; d_gene: -; v_gene: TRBV19; CDR3nt: TGTGCCAGTAGTGTTGGTGTCGGGGGAGGTCCGGAGACCCAGTACTTC; CDR3aa: CASSVGVGGGPETQYF
j_gene: TRBJ2-1; abundance: few; d_gene: TRBD2; v_gene: TRBV6-1; CDR3nt: TGTGCCAGCAGAGAAGCGGGAGAATTTTACAATGAGCAGTTCTTC; CDR3aa: CASREAGEFYNEQFF
j_gene: TRBJ2-7; abundance: -; d_gene: TRBD2; v_gene: TRBV11-3; CDR3nt: TGTGCCAGCAGCGTAATAGCGGGGGGGGAGTTATTCCTATACGAGCAGTACTTC; CDR3aa: CASSVIAGGELFLYEQYF
j_gene: TRBJ2-6; abundance: -; d_gene: -; v_gene: TRBV19; CDR3nt: TGTGCCAGTAGTATGTCGAACAGCTACTCTGGGGCCAACGTCCTGACTTTC; CDR3aa: CASSMSNSYSGANVLTF
j_gene: TRBJ1-1; abundance: -; d_gene: TRBD1; v_gene: TRBV28; CDR3nt: TGTGCCAGCATGGCGGGACAGTCGTTCGAAGCTTTCTTT; CDR3aa: CASMAGQSFEAFF
j_gene: TRBJ2-7; abundance: -; d_gene: TRBD2; v_gene: TRBV7-7; CDR3nt: TGTGCTAGCAGCCTACTAGCGGGGGGGCAATCCGAGCAGTACTTC; CDR3aa: CASSLLAGGQSEQYF
j_gene: TRBJ2-1; abundance: -; d_gene: TRBD2; v_gene: TRBV7-8; CDR3nt: TGTGCCAGCAGTTCCCACCCCCTAGCGGCTGAGGCCTACAATGAGCAGTTCTTC; CDR3aa: CASSSHPLAAEAYNEQFF
j_gene: TRBJ2-1; abundance: -; d_gene: -; v_gene: TRBV5-5; CDR3nt: TGTGCCAGCAGCTTGGCCAGCTACAATGAGCAGTTCTTC; CDR3aa: CASSLASYNEQFF
j_gene: TRBJ2-2; abundance: -; d_gene: -; v_gene: TRBV7-8; CDR3nt: TGTGCCAGCAGATGGGGGGCGGGGACCGGGGAGCTGTTTTTT; CDR3aa: CASRWGAGTGELFF
j_gene: TRBJ1-4; abundance: -; d_gene: -; v_gene: TRBV4-2; CDR3nt: TGTGCCAGCAGCCAAGATCGGCAGGCCACCGAAGTAAAACTGTTTTTT; CDR3aa: CASSQDRQATEVKLFF
j_gene: TRBJ2-7; abundance: -; d_gene: -; v_gene: TRBV29-1; CDR3nt: TGCAGCGTGGGGGGGGGCGCGGCACACTACGAGCAGTACTTC; CDR3aa: CSVGGGAAHYEQYF
j_gene: TRBJ2-1; abundance: -; d_gene: TRBD2; v_gene: TRBV5-1; CDR3nt: TGCGCCAGCAGCCTTCGGGAGGGCTCTTACAATGAGCAGTTCTTC; CDR3aa: CASSLREGSYNEQFF
j_gene: TRBJ1-4; abundance: -; d_gene: -; v_gene: TRBV5-6; CDR3nt: TGTGCCAGCAGCTTGGGGATGGCAGGGGAGGCGAGCGAAAAACTGTTTTTT; CDR3aa: CASSLGMAGEASEKLFF
j_gene: TRBJ1-1; abundance: -; d_gene: TRBD1; v_gene: TRBV2; CDR3nt: TGTGCCAGCAGTGCTCGGACAGGGGGAAACACTGAAGCTTTCTTT; CDR3aa: CASSARTGGNTEAFF
j_gene: TRBJ2-7; abundance: -; d_gene: -; v_gene: TRBV30; CDR3nt: TGTGCCTGGAGTAAGGACAGTTACTCCTACGAGCAGTACTTC; CDR3aa: CAWSKDSYSYEQYF
j_gene: TRBJ1-6; abundance: -; d_gene: -; v_gene: TRBV7-9; CDR3nt: TGTGCCAGCAGCTTAGCGCTTCCAAATTCACCCCTCCACTTT; CDR3aa: CASSLALPNSPLHF
j_gene: TRBJ2-5; abundance: -; d_gene: TRBD2; v_gene: TRBV5-4; CDR3nt: TGTGCCAGCAGCTTATCCCCGGGACTATCCCAAGAGACCCAGTACTTC; CDR3aa: CASSLSPGLSQETQYF
j_gene: TRBJ2-1; abundance: -; d_gene: -; v_gene: TRBV6-2/TRBV6-3; CDR3nt: TGTGCCAGCAGTCGACTCACAGGGAGGGAGCAGTTCTTC; CDR3aa: CASSRLTGREQFF
j_gene: TRBJ1-1; abundance: -; d_gene: -; v_gene: TRBV27; CDR3nt: TGTGCCAGCAGTTTATCGCGGGGCACTGAAGCTTTCTTT; CDR3aa: CASSLSRGTEAFF
j_gene: TRBJ1-1; abundance: -; d_gene: -; v_gene: TRBV27; CDR3nt: TGTGCCAGCAGTTCCACAGGGAATACTGAAGCTTTCTTT; CDR3aa: CASSSTGNTEAFF
j_gene: TRBJ1-4; abundance: -; d_gene: -; v_gene: TRBV5-1; CDR3nt: TGCGCCAGCAGCTTGGCCGGGACTTCCGGGGAAAAACTGTTTTTT; CDR3aa: CASSLAGTSGEKLFF
j_gene: TRBJ2-3; abundance: -; d_gene: TRBD2; v_gene: TRBV4-1; CDR3nt: TGCGCCAGCAGCCAACTACTAGCGGGAGGGCCCTTAAGACCCACAGATACGCAGTATTTT; CDR3aa: CASSQLLAGGPLRPTDTQYF
j_gene: TRBJ2-1; abundance: -; d_gene: -; v_gene: TRBV27; CDR3nt: TGTGCCACTACGGACAGATACAATGAGCAGTTCTTC; CDR3aa: CATTDRYNEQFF
j_gene: TRBJ1-1; abundance: -; d_gene: TRBD1; v_gene: TRBV5-1; CDR3nt: TGCGCCAGCAGCTACACTACGGACAGGGGTACTGAAGCTTTCTTT; CDR3aa: CASSYTTDRGTEAFF